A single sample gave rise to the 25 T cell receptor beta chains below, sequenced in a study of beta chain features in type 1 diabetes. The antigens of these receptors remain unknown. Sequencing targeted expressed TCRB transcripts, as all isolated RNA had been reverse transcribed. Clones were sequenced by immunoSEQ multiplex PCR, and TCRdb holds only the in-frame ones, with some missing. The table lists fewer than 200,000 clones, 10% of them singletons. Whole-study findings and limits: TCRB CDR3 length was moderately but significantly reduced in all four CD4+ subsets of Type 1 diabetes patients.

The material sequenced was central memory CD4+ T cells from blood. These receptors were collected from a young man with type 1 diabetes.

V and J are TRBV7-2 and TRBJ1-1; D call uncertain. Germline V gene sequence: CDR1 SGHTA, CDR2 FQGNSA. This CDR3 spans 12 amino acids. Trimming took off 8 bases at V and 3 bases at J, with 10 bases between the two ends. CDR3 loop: CASSTGYTEAFF. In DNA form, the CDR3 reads TGTGCCAGCTCGACGGGGTACACTGAAGCTTTCTTT.

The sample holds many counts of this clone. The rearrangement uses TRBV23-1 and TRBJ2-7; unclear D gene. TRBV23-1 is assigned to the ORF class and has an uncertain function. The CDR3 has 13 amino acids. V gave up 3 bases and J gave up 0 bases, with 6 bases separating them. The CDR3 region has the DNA TGCGCCAGCAGTCACGAGTGCTCCTACGAGCAGTACTTC. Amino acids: CASSHECSYEQYF.

The CDR3 reads CASSEGQTTDTQYF. The CDR3 DNA sequence: TGTGCCAGCAGTGAGGGACAGACAACAGATACGCAGTATTTT. V usage is TRBV25-1 and J usage is TRBJ2-3, with 7 positions matching TRBD1. Germline V gives CDR1 MGHDK, CDR2 SYGVNS. With V trimmed by 3 bases and J by 3 bases, 3 bases remained unmatched. The CDR3 runs 14 residues. Complete variable domain (other parts from reference TRBV25-1 and TRBJ2-3): EADIYQTPRYLVIGTGKKITLECSQTMGHDKMYWYQQDPGMELHLIHYSYGVNSTEKGDLSSESTVSRIRTEHFPLTLESARPSHTSQYLCASSEGQTTDTQYFGPGTRLTVL.

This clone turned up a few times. The CDR3, as DNA: TGTGCCAGCAGCGTCGCCTCTAGCGGTTACAATGAGCAGTTCTTC. This translates into CASSVASSGYNEQFF. The rearrangement uses TRBV9 and TRBJ2-1, with 7 bases fitting TRBD2. The germline CDR1 and CDR2 sequences are SGDLS and YYNGEE. The CDR3 spans 15 residues. Trimming cost V 2 bases and J 4 bases; bases outside gene matches: 6.

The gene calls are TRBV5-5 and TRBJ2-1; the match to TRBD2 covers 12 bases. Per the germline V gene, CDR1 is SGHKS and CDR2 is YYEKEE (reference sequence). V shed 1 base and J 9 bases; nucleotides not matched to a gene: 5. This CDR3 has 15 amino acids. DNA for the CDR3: TGTGCCAGCAGCTTGAGGACTAGCGGGAAGGGTGAGCAGTTCTTC. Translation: CASSLRTSGKGEQFF.

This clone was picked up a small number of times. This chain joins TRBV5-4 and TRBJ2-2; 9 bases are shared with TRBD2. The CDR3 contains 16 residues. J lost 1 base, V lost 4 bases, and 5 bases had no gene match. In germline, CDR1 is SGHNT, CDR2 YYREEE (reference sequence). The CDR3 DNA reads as TGTGCCAGCAGCAAGGGACTAGCCATGAACACCGGGGAGCTGTTTTTT. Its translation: CASSKGLAMNTGELFF.

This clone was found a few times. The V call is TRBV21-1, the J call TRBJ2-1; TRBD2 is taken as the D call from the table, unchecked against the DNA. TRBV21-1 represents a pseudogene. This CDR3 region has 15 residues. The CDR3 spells CATRQRLEYGNEQFF. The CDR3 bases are TGTGCCACCAGGCAGAGACTAGAGTACGGCAATGAGCAGTTCTTC.

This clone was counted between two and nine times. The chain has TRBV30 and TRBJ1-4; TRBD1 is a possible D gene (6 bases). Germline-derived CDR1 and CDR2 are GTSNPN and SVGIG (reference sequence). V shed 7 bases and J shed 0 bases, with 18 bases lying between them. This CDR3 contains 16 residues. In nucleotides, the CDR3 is TGTGCCTTCGGAGGACAGACAATCCCAACTAATGAAAAACTGTTTTTT. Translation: CAFGGQTIPTNEKLFF.

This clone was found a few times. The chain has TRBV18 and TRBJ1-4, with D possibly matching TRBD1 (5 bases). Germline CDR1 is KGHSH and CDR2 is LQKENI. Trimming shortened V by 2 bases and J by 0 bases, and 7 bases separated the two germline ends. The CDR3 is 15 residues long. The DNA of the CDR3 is TGTGCCAGCTCACCATCACAGGCAACTAATGAAAAACTGTTTTTT. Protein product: CASSPSQATNEKLFF. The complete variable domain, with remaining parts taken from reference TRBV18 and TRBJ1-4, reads NAGVMQNPRHLVRRRGQEARLRCSPMKGHSHVYWYRQLPEEGLKFMVYLQKENIIDESGMPKERFSAEFPKEGPSILRIQQVVRGDSAAYFCASSPSQATNEKLFFGSGTQLSVL.

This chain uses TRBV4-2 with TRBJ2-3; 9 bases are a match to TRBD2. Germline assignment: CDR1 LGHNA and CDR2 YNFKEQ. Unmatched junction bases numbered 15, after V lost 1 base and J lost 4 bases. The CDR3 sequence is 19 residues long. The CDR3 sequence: CASSQGSGGDSGSADTQYF. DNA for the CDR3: TGTGCCAGCAGCCAAGGATCAGGGGGGGATAGCGGGAGTGCAGATACGCAGTATTTT.

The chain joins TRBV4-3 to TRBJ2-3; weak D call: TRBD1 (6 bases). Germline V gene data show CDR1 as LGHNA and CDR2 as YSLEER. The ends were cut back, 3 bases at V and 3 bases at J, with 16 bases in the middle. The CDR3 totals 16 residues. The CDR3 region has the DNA TGCGCCAGCAGCCAGTCATCCAGGGGAGTTACAGATACGCAGTATTTT. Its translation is CASSQSSRGVTDTQYF.

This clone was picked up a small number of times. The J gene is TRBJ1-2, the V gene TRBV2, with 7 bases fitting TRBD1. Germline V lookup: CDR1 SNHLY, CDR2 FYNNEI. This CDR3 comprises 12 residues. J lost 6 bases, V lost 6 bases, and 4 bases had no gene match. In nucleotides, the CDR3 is TGTGCCAGCAGAAGACAGGGCGATGGCTACACCTTC. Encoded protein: CASRRQGDGYTF.

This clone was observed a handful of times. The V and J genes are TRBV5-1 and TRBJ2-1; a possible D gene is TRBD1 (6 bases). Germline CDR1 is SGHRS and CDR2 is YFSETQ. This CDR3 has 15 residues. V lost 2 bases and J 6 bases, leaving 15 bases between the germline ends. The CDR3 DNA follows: TGCGCCAGCAGCTTACTACAGGGTCAGCGCAATGAGCAGTTCTTC. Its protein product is CASSLLQGQRNEQFF.

The CDR3: CASSFTQGTYNEQFF. The CDR3 coding sequence is TGTGCCAGCAGCTTCACACAGGGGACCTACAATGAGCAGTTCTTC. V usage is TRBV9 and J usage is TRBJ2-1; 7 positions match TRBD1. After removal of 4 bases from V and 2 bases from J, the junction contained 6 bases not matched to a gene. This CDR3 region has 15 residues. Per germline, CDR1 SGDLS and CDR2 YYNGEE.

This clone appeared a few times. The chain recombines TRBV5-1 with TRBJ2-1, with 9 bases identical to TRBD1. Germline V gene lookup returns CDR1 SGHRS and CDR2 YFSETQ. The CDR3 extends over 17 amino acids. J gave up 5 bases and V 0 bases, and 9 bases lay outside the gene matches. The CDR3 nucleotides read TGCGCCAGCAGCTTGGGCCCGACAGGGGGACCCAACAATGAGCAGTTCTTC. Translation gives CASSLGPTGGPNNEQFF.

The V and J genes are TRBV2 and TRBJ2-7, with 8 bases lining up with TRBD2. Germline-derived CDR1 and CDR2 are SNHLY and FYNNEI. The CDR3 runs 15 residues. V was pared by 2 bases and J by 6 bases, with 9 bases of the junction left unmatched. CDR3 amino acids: CASSEFGAGAVEQYF. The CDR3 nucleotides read TGTGCCAGCAGTGAATTCGGAGCGGGAGCCGTCGAGCAGTACTTC.

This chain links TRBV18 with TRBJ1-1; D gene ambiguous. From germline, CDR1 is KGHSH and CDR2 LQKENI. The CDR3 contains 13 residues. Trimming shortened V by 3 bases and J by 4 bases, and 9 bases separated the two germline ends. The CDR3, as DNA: TGTGCCAGCTCACCGGGCGAAACCACTGAAGCTTTCTTT. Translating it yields CASSPGETTEAFF.

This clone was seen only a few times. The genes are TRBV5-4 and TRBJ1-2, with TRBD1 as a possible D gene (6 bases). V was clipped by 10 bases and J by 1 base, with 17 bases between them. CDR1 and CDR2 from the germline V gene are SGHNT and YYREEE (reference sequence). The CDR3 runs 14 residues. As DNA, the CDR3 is TGTGCCGCAACAGGGCGCGACGGTAACTATGGCTACACCTTC. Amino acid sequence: CAATGRDGNYGYTF. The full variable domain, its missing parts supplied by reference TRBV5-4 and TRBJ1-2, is ETGVTQSPTHLIKTRGQQVTLRCSSQSGHNTVSWYQQALGQGPQFIFQYYREEENGRGNFPPRFSGLQFPNYSSELNVNALELDDSALYLCAATGRDGNYGYTFGSGTRLTVV.

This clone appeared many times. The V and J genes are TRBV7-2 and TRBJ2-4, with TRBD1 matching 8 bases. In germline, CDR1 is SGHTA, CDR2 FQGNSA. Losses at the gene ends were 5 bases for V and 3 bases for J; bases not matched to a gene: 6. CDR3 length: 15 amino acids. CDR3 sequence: CASSPGQGFKNIQYF. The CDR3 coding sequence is TGTGCCAGCAGCCCAGGACAGGGTTTCAAAAACATTCAGTACTTC.

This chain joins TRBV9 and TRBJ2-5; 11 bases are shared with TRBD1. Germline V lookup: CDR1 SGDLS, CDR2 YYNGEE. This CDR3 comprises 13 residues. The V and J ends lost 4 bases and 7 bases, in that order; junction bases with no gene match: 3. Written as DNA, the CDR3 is TGTGCCAGCAGCTCGGGACAGGGGGGGACCCAGTACTTC. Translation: CASSSGQGGTQYF.

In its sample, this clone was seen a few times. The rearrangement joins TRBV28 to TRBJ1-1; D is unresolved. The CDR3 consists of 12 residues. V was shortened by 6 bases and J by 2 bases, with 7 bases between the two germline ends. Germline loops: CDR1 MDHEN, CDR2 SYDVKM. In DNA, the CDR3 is TGTGCCAGCAGCCGCCTAAACACTGAAGCTTTCTTT. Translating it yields CASSRLNTEAFF.

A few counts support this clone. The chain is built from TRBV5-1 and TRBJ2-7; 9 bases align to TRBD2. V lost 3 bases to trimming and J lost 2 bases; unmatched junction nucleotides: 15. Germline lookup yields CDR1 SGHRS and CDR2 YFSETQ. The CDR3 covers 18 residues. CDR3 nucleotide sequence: TGCGCCAGCAGCTGGGGGGCTAGCGGGAATCCCATGGCCTACGAGCAGTACTTC. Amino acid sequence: CASSWGASGNPMAYEQYF.

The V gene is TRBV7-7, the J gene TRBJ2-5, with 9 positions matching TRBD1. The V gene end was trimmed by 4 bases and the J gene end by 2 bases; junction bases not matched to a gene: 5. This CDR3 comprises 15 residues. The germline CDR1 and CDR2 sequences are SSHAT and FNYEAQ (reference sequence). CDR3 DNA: TGTGCCAGCAGCTCCTTCGGACAGGGGCAAGAGACCCAGTACTTC. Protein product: CASSSFGQGQETQYF.

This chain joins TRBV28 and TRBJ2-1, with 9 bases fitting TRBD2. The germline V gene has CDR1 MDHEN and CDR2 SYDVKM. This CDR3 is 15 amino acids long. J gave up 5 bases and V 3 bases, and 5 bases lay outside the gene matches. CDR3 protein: CASSFGLAGNNEQFF. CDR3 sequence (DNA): TGTGCCAGCAGTTTCGGGCTAGCGGGGAACAATGAGCAGTTCTTC. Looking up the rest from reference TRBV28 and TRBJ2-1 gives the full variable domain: DVKVTQSSRYLVKRTGEKVFLECVQDMDHENMFWYRQDPGLGLRLIYFSYDVKMKEKGDIPEGYSVSREKKERFSLILESASTNQTSMYLCASSFGLAGNNEQFFGPGTRLTVL.

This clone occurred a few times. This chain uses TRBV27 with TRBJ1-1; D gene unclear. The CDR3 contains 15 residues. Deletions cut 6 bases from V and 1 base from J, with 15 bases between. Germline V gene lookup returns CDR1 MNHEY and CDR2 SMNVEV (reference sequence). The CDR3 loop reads CASRSLGAGNTEAFF. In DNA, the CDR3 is TGTGCCAGCAGATCCCTGGGAGCCGGGAACACTGAAGCTTTCTTT.